A single sample is the source of the 27 T cell receptor beta chains below, sequenced in a study of blood T cell repertoires in COVID-19. TCRdb's copy holds only in-frame clones and misses some; the assay was immunoSEQ multiplex PCR. The data hold over 40,000 clones, with approximately 91% observed a single time. Sequencing used peripheral blood. These receptors were obtained from a woman older than 75 with acute or convalescent COVID-19.

This clone appeared a single time. The chain links TRBV7-6 to TRBJ1-2, with D unresolved. Looked up from germline, CDR1 is SGHVS and CDR2 is FNYEAQ. CDR3 length: 16 amino acids. Trimming removed 5 bases from V and 10 bases from J, with 26 bases in between. In DNA, the CDR3 is TGTGCCAGCAGCCGGAATGCGGCTTCTAACACGCTCCACTACACCTTC. The encoded protein is CASSRNAASNTLHYTF. Together with reference TRBV7-6 and TRBJ1-2, the CDR3 gives the full variable domain: GAGVSQSPRYKVTKRGQDVALRCDPISGHVSLYWYRQALGQGPEFLTYFNYEAQQDKSGLPNDRFSAERPEGSISTLTIQRTEQRDSAMYRCASSRNAASNTLHYTFGSGTRLTVV.

The chain recombines TRBV18 with TRBJ1-5, with a tentative D call TRBD1 (5 bases). CDR1 is KGHSH, CDR2 LQKENI, per germline. CDR3 length equals 13 residues. Trimming stripped 3 bases from V and 4 bases from J, with 7 bases between. In nucleotides, the CDR3 is TGTGCCAGCTCACCGGGGCTTAATCAGCCCCAGCATTTT. Translating gives CASSPGLNQPQHF.

This chain joins TRBV11-3 and TRBJ2-3; D remains ambiguous. The CDR3 loop spans 14 amino acids. Per germline, CDR1 SGHNT and CDR2 YENEEA. Trimming pared 3 bases from V and 0 bases from J, leaving 7 bases between. The CDR3 here is CASSFSSSTDTQYF. The CDR3 region has the DNA TGTGCCAGCAGCTTTTCCTCTAGCACAGATACGCAGTATTTT.

The chain joins TRBV6-4 to TRBJ2-2; TRBD2 aligns across 13 bases. The CDR3 runs 16 residues. CDR1 and CDR2 (germline): MRHNA, SNTAGT. J was trimmed by 7 bases and V by 4 bases; bases with no gene match: 6. The CDR3 sequence: CASSVLAGGPSGELFF. The CDR3 nucleotides read TGTGCCAGCAGTGTACTAGCGGGAGGGCCAAGCGGGGAGCTGTTTTTT.

The chain has TRBV19 and TRBJ1-1, with D possibly being TRBD1 (6 bases). In germline, CDR1 is LNHDA, CDR2 SQIVND (reference sequence). CDR3 length: 13 residues. V lost 7 bases, J lost 1 base, and 10 bases lay in between. CDR3 protein: CASIPDRNTEAFF. DNA of the CDR3: TGTGCCAGTATCCCGGACAGGAACACTGAAGCTTTCTTT.

The chain couples TRBV6-2 or TRBV6-3 to TRBJ1-2, with a tentative D call TRBD1 (5 bases). CDR1 and CDR2 from the germline V gene are MNHEY and SVGEGT. The CDR3 totals 15 residues. The V and J ends lost 0 bases and 2 bases respectively, with 10 bases between them. DNA of the CDR3: TGTGCCAGCAGTTACTCTGGCAGGGTCAACTATGGCTACACCTTC. Its translation: CASSYSGRVNYGYTF.

The chain couples TRBV9 to TRBJ2-3, with D maybe TRBD2 (6 bases). This CDR3 is 12 amino acids long. The germline CDR1 and CDR2 sequences are SGDLS and YYNGEE. Trimming pared 0 bases from V and 10 bases from J, leaving 9 bases between. CDR3 bases: TGTGCCAGCAGCGTAGAGGGAGGAGCGCAGTATTTT. The encoded protein is CASSVEGGAQYF.

The chain is built from TRBV6-5 and TRBJ1-2; possible D gene TRBD1, 5 bases. The germline V and J ends were trimmed by 7 bases and 6 bases, with 15 bases remaining between them. Germline loops: CDR1 MNHEY, CDR2 SVGAGI. The CDR3 is made up of 13 amino acids. The CDR3 is CASTARGWDGYTF. DNA of the CDR3: TGTGCCAGCACCGCAAGGGGTTGGGATGGCTACACCTTC.

The chain joins TRBV7-7 to TRBJ1-5, with TRBD1 as a possible D gene (5 bases). Germline V gene sequence: CDR1 SSHAT, CDR2 FNYEAQ (reference sequence). V was cut by 6 bases and J by 12 bases, with 12 bases left in between. This CDR3 has 11 amino acids. In DNA, the CDR3 is TGTGCCAGCAGTCCAACTCAGGGCCAGCATTTT. Amino acids: CASSPTQGQHF.

V and J are TRBV5-1 and TRBJ1-6, with 7 bases identical to TRBD1. J gave up 9 bases and V 0 bases, and 9 bases lay outside the gene matches. This CDR3 has 16 residues. Germline CDR1 reads SGHRS; CDR2 reads YFSETQ. The CDR3 spells CASSLAEGGGGSPLHF. The CDR3 DNA reads as TGCGCCAGCAGCTTGGCCGAAGGGGGCGGAGGTTCACCCCTCCACTTT.

The V call is TRBV5-1, the J call TRBJ1-1; 8 nucleotides match TRBD1. CDR1 is SGHRS and CDR2 is YFSETQ in the germline V gene. V gave up 0 bases and J gave up 5 bases; unmatched junction bases: 6. The CDR3 spans 15 residues. The CDR3 DNA is TGCGCCAGCAGCTTGGCTGGCGGACAGGGTACTGAAGCTTTCTTT. Translating it yields CASSLAGGQGTEAFF.

This sequence joins TRBV30 and TRBJ2-1, with TRBD2 identical over 10 bases. CDR1 and CDR2 from the germline V gene are GTSNPN and SVGIG (reference sequence). V gave up 3 bases and J gave up 4 bases; unmatched junction bases: 6. The CDR3 spans 15 residues. The chain's CDR3 is CAWRVGTSVYNEQFF. The CDR3 DNA reads TGTGCCTGGAGGGTTGGGACTAGCGTTTACAATGAGCAGTTCTTC.

This clone was picked up a small number of times. V usage is TRBV3-1 (or the pseudogene TRBV3-2) and J usage is TRBJ2-2, with TRBD1 matching 7 bases. From germline, CDR1 is LGHDT and CDR2 YNNKEL (reference sequence). With V trimmed by 2 bases and J by 2 bases, 11 bases remained unmatched. The CDR3 runs 18 residues. The CDR3 here is CASSQTRIWDSNTGELFF. As DNA, the CDR3 is TGTGCCAGCAGCCAAACCCGCATCTGGGACAGTAACACCGGGGAGCTGTTTTTT.

The count of this clone is one. This chain connects TRBV5-1 to TRBJ2-1, with a possible D match to TRBD2 (8 bases). Trimming removed 2 bases at V and 8 bases at J, with 17 bases between. The germline gives CDR1 SGHRS, CDR2 YFSETQ. The CDR3 is 15 amino acids. The CDR3 DNA reads TGCGCCAGCAGCTTCGGGAGGGGGCGATCGGATGAGCAGTTCTTC. Its protein is CASSFGRGRSDEQFF.

The chain combines TRBV10-3 with TRBJ1-5; 7 nucleotides match TRBD1. Germline trimming cut 3 bases from V and 6 bases from J; bases unmatched to any gene: 2. Germline V CDR1 and CDR2: ENHRY, SYGVKD. CDR3 length: 13 residues. The CDR3 protein is CAISDRGSQPQHF. CDR3 coding DNA: TGTGCCATCAGTGACAGGGGGTCTCAGCCCCAGCATTTT.

The chain links TRBV3-1 (or the pseudogene TRBV3-2) to TRBJ2-7; 8 bases match TRBD2. From germline, CDR1 is LGHDT and CDR2 YNNKEL (reference sequence). V trimming: 1 base; J trimming: 4 bases; junction bases outside the gene matches: 9. This CDR3 is 16 amino acids long. CDR3: CASSQALGREVYEQYF. The DNA for the CDR3 is TGTGCCAGCAGCCAAGCTCTGGGGCGGGAGGTGTACGAGCAGTACTTC.

V usage is TRBV11-3 and J usage is TRBJ2-7; maybe TRBD2 (5 bases). CDR1 and CDR2 (germline): SGHNT, YENEEA. Trimming took off 0 bases at V and 2 bases at J, with 14 bases between the two ends. This CDR3 has 16 amino acids. The chain's CDR3 is CASSLDSSGPTYEQYF. The DNA for the CDR3 is TGTGCCAGCAGCTTAGATTCCAGCGGTCCAACCTACGAGCAGTACTTC.

The CDR3 nucleotides read TGTGCCAGTACCTTAGGACAGGGACGAGGTGATGGCTACACCTTC. Its protein is CASTLGQGRGDGYTF. V is TRBV19 and J is TRBJ1-2; the match to TRBD1 covers 8 bases. The trim removed 7 bases at V and 6 bases at J, leaving 13 bases unmatched. The CDR3 is 15 amino acids. Germline V gives CDR1 LNHDA, CDR2 SQIVND (reference sequence).

The chain is built from TRBV4-3 and TRBJ1-1; 9 bases are a match to TRBD1. The trim removed 0 bases at V and 3 bases at J, leaving 8 bases unmatched. Germline CDR1 is LGHNA and CDR2 is YSLEER. There are 17 residues in the CDR3. CDR3 loop: CASSQDRTGVWDTEAFF. The CDR3 nucleotides read TGCGCCAGCAGCCAAGATCGGACAGGGGTTTGGGACACTGAAGCTTTCTTT.

This clone was counted once. The chain joins TRBV3-1 (or the pseudogene TRBV3-2) to TRBJ1-4; possibly TRBD1 for D (6 bases). The germline CDR1 and CDR2 sequences are LGHDT and YNNKEL (reference sequence). The V gene lost 0 bases and the J gene lost 7 bases, with 12 bases spanning the gap. This CDR3 region has 15 residues. CDR3 nucleotide sequence: TGTGCCAGCAGCCAAGAGGGGGGGGCGCGTGAAAAACTGTTTTTT. This translates into CASSQEGGAREKLFF.

This chain links TRBV18 with TRBJ2-7; D unresolved. Germline V gene sequence: CDR1 KGHSH, CDR2 LQKENI. V was cut by 6 bases and J by 2 bases, with 8 bases left in between. This CDR3 region has 12 residues. The CDR3 reads CASSDSPYEQYF. The CDR3 coding sequence is TGTGCCAGCTCCGATAGCCCCTACGAGCAGTACTTC.

Only one count was recorded for this clone. The rearrangement links TRBV19 to TRBJ1-1; no firm D call. CDR3 length: 16 amino acids. Germline CDR1 is LNHDA and CDR2 is SQIVND (reference sequence). V was trimmed by 2 bases and J by 1 base, leaving 14 bases between them. CDR3: CASSIFHTDPNTEAFF. The CDR3 nucleotides read TGTGCCAGTAGTATATTCCACACAGATCCGAACACTGAAGCTTTCTTT.

The CDR3 spells CASSFGGSGANVLTF. Written as DNA, the CDR3 is TGTGCCAGCAGCTTCGGAGGGTCTGGGGCCAACGTCCTGACTTTC. The chain joins TRBV7-2 to TRBJ2-6; tentative D call: TRBD2 (6 bases). With 3 bases removed from V and 1 base from J, the gap between germline ends came to 7 bases. Germline V gene sequence: CDR1 SGHTA, CDR2 FQGNSA. The CDR3 has 15 residues.

This rearrangement joins TRBV19 to TRBJ2-7; 9 bases fit TRBD1. This CDR3 has 14 amino acids. Per germline, CDR1 LNHDA and CDR2 SQIVND (reference sequence). Trimming took 6 bases from V and 7 from J; bases not matched to a gene: 10. The CDR3 DNA reads TGTGCCAGTAGCCTCGACAGGGGGTCGGGTGAGCAGTACTTC. Translation: CASSLDRGSGEQYF.

This rearrangement joins TRBV12-3 or TRBV12-4 to TRBJ1-2; perhaps TRBD1 as D (5 bases). V lost 8 bases, J lost 6 bases, and 16 bases lay in between. The CDR3 has 13 residues. In DNA, the CDR3 is TGTGCCAGCGGGCGGGAGGGGATGGATGGCTACACCTTC. Translating it yields CASGREGMDGYTF.

The J gene is TRBJ1-1, the V gene TRBV4-3; TRBD1 matches 8 bases. Losses at the gene ends were 3 bases for V and 4 bases for J; bases not matched to a gene: 7. The germline gives CDR1 LGHNA, CDR2 YSLEER. CDR3 length equals 15 residues. CDR3 amino acids: CASSHRTGSVTEAFF. CDR3 DNA sequence: TGCGCCAGCAGCCACAGGACAGGGTCGGTCACTGAAGCTTTCTTT.

The rearrangement uses TRBV28 and TRBJ1-2, with a weak D call TRBD1 (5 bases). V lost 6 bases and J lost 2, with 13 bases in between. CDR1 is MDHEN, CDR2 SYDVKM, per germline. This CDR3 is built from 14 residues. CDR3 bases: TGTGCCAGCAGCTCCGGGACTCCCAACTATGGCTACACCTTC. This sequence encodes CASSSGTPNYGYTF.